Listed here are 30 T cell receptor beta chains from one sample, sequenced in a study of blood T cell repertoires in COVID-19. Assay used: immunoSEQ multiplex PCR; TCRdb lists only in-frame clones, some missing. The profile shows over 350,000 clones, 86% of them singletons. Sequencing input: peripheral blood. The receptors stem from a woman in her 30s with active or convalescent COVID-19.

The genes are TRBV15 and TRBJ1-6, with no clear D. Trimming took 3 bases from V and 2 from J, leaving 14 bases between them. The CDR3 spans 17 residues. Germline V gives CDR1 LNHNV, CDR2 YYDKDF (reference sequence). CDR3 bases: TGTGCCACCAGCAGCCCCCGGAGGAGAACCTATAATTCACCCCTCCACTTT. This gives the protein CATSSPRRRTYNSPLHF.

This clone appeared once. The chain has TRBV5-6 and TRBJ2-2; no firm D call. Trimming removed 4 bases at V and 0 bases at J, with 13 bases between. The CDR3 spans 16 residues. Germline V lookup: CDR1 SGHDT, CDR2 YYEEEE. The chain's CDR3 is CASSPAPGTNTGELFF. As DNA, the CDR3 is TGTGCCAGCAGCCCCGCCCCCGGTACGAACACCGGGGAGCTGTTTTTT.

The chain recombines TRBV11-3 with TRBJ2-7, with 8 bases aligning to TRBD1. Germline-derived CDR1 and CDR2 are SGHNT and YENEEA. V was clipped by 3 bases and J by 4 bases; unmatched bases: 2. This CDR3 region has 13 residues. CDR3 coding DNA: TGTGCCAGCAGCTTGGGACAGGAATACGAGCAGTACTTC. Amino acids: CASSLGQEYEQYF.

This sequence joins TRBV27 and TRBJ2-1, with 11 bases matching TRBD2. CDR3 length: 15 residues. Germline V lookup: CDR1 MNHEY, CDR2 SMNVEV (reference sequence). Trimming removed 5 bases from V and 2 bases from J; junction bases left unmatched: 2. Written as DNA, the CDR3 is TGTGCCAGCAGTAATAGCGGGGGGGCCTACAATGAGCAGTTCTTC. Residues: CASSNSGGAYNEQFF.

The DNA for the CDR3 is TGCGCCAGTCAGGGGGCCACTGAAGCTTTCTTT. Its protein is CASQGATEAFF. The chain links TRBV10-2 to TRBJ1-1; 8 bases agree with TRBD1. The germline gives CDR1 WSHSY, CDR2 SAAADI. The junction had 1 base not matched to a gene; V was cut back by 9 bases and J by 4 bases. CDR3 size: 11 residues.

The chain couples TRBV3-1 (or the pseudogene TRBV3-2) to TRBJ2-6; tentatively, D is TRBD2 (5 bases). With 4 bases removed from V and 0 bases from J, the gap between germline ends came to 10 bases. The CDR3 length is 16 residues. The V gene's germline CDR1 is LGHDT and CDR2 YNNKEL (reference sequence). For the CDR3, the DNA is TGTGCCAGCAGCCCGGACGGGAACTCTGGGGCCAACGTCCTGACTTTC. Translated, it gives CASSPDGNSGANVLTF.

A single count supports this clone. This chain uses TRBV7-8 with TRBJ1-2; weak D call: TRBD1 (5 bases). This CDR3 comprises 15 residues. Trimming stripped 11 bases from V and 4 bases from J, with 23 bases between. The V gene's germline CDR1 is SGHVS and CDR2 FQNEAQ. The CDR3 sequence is CAASQARTLRYGYTF. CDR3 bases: TGTGCCGCTTCACAGGCACGGACCCTGCGCTATGGCTACACCTTC.

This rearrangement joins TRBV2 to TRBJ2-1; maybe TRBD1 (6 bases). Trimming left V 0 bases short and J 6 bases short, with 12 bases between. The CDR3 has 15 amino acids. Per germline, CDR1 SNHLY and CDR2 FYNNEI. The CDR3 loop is CASSEALGDTNEQFF. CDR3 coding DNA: TGTGCCAGCAGTGAAGCGCTCGGGGACACCAATGAGCAGTTCTTC.

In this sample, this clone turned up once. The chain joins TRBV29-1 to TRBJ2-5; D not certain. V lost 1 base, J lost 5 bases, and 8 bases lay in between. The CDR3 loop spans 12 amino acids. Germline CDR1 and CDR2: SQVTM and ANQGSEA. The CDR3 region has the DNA TGCAGCGTTGAAGGTTTTGCGGAGACCCAGTACTTC. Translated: CSVEGFAETQYF.

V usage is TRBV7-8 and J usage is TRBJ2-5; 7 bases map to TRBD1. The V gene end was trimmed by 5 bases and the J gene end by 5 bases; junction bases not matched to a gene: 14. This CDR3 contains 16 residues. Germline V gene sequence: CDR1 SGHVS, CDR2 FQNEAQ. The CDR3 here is CASSPNRYRGRETQYF. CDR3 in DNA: TGTGCCAGCAGCCCGAATCGGTACAGGGGCCGGGAGACCCAGTACTTC.

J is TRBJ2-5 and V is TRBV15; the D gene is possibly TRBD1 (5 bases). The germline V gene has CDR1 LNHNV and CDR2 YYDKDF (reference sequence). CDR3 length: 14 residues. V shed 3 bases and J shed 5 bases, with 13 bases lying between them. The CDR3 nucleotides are TGTGCCACCAGCAGGACAGATCAAGGGGAGACCCAGTACTTC. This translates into CATSRTDQGETQYF.

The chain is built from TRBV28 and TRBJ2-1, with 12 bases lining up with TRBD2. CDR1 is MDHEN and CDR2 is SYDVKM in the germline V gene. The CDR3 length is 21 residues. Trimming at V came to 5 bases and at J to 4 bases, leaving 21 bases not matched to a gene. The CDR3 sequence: CASSPRISGLAGRQIYNEQFF. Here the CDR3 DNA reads TGTGCCAGCAGTCCTCGAATCTCCGGACTAGCGGGGCGACAGATATACAATGAGCAGTTCTTC.

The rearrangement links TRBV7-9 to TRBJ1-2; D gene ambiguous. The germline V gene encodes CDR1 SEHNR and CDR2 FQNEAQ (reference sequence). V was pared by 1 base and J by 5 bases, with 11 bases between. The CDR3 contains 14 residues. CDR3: CASSLGSGNYGYTF. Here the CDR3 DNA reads TGTGCCAGCAGCTTAGGGTCCGGGAATTATGGCTACACCTTC.

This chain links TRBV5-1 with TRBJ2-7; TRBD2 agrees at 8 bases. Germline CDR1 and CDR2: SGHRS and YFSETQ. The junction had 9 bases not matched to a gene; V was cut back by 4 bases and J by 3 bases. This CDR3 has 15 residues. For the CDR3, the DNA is TGCGCCAGCAGCCCGGCCGCGGGGGGCTTCTACGAGCAGTACTTC. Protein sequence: CASSPAAGGFYEQYF.

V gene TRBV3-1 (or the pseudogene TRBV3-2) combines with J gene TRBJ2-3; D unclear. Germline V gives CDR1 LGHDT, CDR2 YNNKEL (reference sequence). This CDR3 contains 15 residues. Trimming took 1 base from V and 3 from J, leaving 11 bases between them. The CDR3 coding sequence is TGTGCCAGCAGCCAAGGTCTATCGTGGACAGATACGCAGTATTTT. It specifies CASSQGLSWTDTQYF.

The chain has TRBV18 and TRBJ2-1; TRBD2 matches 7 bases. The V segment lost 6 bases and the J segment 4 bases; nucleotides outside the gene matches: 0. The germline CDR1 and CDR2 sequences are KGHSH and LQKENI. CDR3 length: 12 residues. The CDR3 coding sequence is TGTGCCAGCTCGGGGGGGTACAATGAGCAGTTCTTC. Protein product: CASSGGYNEQFF. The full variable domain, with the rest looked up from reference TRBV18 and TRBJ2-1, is NAGVMQNPRHLVRRRGQEARLRCSPMKGHSHVYWYRQLPEEGLKFMVYLQKENIIDESGMPKERFSAEFPKEGPSILRIQQVVRGDSAAYFCASSGGYNEQFFGPGTRLTVL.

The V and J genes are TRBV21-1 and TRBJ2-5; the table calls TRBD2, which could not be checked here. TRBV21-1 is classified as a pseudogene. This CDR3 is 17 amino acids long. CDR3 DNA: TGTGCCAGCAGCAAAGGCGGGTGGCGGGAGGACCAAGAGACCCAGTACTTC. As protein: CASSKGGWREDQETQYF.

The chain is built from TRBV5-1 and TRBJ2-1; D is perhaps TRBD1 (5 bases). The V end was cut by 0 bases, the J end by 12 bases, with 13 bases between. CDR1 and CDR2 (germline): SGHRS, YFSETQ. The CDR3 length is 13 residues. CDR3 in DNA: TGCGCCAGCAGCTTGGTCCCCCTAAGGGGGCAGTTCTTC. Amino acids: CASSLVPLRGQFF. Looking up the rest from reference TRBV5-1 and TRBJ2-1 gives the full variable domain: KAGVTQTPRYLIKTRGQQVTLSCSPISGHRSVSWYQQTPGQGLQFLFEYFSETQRNKGNFPGRFSGRQFSNSRSEMNVSTLELGDSALYLCASSLVPLRGQFFGPGTRLTVL.

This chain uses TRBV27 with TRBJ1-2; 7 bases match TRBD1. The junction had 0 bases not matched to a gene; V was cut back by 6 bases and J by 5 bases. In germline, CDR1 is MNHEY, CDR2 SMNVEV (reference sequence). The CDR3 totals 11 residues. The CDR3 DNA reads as TGTGCCAGCAGACAGGGGTATGGCTACACCTTC. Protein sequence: CASRQGYGYTF.

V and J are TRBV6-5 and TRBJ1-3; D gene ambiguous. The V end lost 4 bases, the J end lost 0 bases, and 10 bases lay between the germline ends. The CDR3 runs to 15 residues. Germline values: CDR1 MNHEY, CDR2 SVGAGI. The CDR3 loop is CASSFGVGSGNTIYF. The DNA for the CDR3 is TGTGCCAGCAGTTTCGGGGTGGGCTCTGGAAACACCATATATTTT.

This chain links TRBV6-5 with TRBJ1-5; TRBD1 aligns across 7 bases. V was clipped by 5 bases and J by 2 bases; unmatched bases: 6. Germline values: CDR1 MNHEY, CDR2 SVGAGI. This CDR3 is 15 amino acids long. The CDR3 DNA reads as TGTGCCAGCAGTCGACAGGGCAGGGGCAATCAGCCCCAGCATTTT. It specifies CASSRQGRGNQPQHF.

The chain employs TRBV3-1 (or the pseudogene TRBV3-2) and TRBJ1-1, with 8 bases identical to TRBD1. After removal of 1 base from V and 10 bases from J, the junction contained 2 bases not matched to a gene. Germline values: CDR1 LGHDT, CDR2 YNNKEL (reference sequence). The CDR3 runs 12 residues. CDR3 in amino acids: CASSQVDRGAFF. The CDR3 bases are TGTGCCAGCAGCCAAGTCGACAGGGGAGCTTTCTTT.

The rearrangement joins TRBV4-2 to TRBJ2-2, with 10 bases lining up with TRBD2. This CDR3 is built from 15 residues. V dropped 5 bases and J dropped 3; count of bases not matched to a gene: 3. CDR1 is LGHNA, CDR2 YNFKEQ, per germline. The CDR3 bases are TGTGCCAGCAGCATTAGCGGGAGGTACACCGGGGAGCTGTTTTTT. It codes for CASSISGRYTGELFF.

CDR3 sequence: CASSQSGTEYNYGYTF. The CDR3 DNA is TGTGCCAGCAGCCAATCCGGGACAGAATATAACTATGGCTACACCTTC. V is TRBV14 and J is TRBJ1-2, with 7 bases that match TRBD1. CDR1 is SGHDN and CDR2 is FVKESK in the germline V gene. The V segment lost 2 bases and the J segment 1 base; nucleotides outside the gene matches: 7. The CDR3 runs 16 residues.

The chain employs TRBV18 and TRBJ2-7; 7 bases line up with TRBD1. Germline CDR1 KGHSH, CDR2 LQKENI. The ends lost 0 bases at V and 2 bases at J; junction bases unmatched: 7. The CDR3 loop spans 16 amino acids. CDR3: CASSPPVQGPAYEQYF. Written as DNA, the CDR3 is TGTGCCAGCTCACCACCGGTACAGGGGCCAGCCTACGAGCAGTACTTC.

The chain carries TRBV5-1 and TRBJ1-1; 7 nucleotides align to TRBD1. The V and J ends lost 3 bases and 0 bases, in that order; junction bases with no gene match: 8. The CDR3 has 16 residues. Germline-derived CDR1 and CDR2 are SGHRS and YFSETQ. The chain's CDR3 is CASSSQGQNMNTEAFF. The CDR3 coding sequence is TGCGCCAGCAGCTCGCAGGGACAGAATATGAACACTGAAGCTTTCTTT.

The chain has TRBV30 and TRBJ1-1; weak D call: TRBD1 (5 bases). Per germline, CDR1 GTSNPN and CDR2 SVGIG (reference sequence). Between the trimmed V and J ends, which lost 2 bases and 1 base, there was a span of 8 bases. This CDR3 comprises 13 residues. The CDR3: CAWSRDRNTEAFF. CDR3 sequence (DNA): TGTGCCTGGAGTCGAGACAGGAACACTGAAGCTTTCTTT.

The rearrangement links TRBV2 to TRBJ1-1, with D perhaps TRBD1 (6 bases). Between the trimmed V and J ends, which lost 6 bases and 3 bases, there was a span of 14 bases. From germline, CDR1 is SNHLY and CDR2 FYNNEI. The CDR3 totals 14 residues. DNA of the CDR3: TGTGCCAGCAGCACACAGGGTGCGTACACTGAAGCTTTCTTT. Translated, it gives CASSTQGAYTEAFF.

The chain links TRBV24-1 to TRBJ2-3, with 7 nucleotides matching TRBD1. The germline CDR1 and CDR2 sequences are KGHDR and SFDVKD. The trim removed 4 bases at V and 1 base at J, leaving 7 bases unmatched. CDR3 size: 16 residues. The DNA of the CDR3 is TGTGCCACCAGTGACCGAACCGGGACAGGCACAGATACGCAGTATTTT. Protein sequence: CATSDRTGTGTDTQYF.

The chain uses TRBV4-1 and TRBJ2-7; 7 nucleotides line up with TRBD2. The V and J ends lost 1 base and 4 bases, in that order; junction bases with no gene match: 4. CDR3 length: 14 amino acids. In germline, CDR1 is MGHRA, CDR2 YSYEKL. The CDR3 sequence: CASSQAPSGYEQYF. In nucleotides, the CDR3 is TGCGCCAGCAGCCAAGCCCCTAGCGGATACGAGCAGTACTTC.